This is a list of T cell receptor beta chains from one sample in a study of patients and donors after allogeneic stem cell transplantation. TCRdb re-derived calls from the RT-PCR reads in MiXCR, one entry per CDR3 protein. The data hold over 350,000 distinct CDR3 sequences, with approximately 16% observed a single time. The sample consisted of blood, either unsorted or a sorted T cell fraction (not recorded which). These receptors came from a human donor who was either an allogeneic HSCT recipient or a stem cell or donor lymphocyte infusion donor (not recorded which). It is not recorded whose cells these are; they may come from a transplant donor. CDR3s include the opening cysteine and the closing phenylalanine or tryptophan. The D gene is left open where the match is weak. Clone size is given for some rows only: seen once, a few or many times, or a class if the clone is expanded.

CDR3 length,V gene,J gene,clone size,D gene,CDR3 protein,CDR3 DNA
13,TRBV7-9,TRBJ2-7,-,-,CASSSYRPYEQYF,TGTGCCAGCAGCTCTTACAGGCCCTACGAGCAGTACTTC
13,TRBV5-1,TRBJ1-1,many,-,CASSLDRDTEAFF,TGCGCCAGCAGCTTGGACAGGGATACTGAAGCTTTCTTT
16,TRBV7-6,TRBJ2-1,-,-,CASSLGGQAFYNEQFF,TGTGCCAGCAGCTTAGGTGGGCAGGCCTTCTACAATGAGCAGTTCTTC
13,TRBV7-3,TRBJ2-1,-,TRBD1,CASSLRPGGEQFF,TGTGCCAGCAGCCTTCGACCAGGGGGTGAGCAGTTCTTC
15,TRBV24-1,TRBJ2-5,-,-,CATSDRAGWGETQYF,TGTGCCACCAGTGATAGAGCCGGATGGGGAGAGACCCAGTACTTC
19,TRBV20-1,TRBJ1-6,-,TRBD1,CSARDRDRVPYFYNSPLHF,TGCAGTGCTAGAGATCGGGACAGGGTCCCTTATTTCTATAATTCACCCCTCCACTTT
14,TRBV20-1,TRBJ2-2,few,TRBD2,CSASSGRAAGELFF,TGCAGTGCTAGTAGCGGGAGGGCCGCCGGGGAGCTGTTTTTT
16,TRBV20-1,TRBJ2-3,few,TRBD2,CSASPLLAELGDTQYF,TGCAGTGCTAGCCCCCTCCTAGCGGAGCTCGGAGATACGCAGTATTTT
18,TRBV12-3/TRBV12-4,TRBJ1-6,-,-,CASSLGPTGSSYNSPLHF,TGTGCCAGCAGTTTGGGCCCCACAGGCAGCTCCTATAATTCACCCCTCCACTTT
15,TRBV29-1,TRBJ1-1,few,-,CSVEDLEALNTEAFF,TGCAGCGTTGAAGATCTGGAGGCTTTGAACACTGAAGCTTTCTTT
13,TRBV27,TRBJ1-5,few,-,CGRPGTGNQPQHF,TGTGGTCGACCGGGGACGGGGAATCAGCCCCAGCATTTT
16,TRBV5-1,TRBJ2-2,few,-,CASSPSTGHNTGELFF,TGCGCCAGCAGCCCCTCAACGGGACACAATACCGGGGAGCTGTTTTTT
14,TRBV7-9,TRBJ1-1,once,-,CASSLTATDTEAFF,TGTGCCAGCAGCTTGACTGCGACGGACACTGAAGCTTTCTTT
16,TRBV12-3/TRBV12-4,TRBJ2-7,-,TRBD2,CASSLALAGGTYEQYF,TGTGCCAGCAGTTTAGCGCTAGCGGGAGGGACCTACGAGCAGTACTTC
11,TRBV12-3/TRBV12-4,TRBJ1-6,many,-,CASSRGITLHF,TGTGCCAGCAGCCGAGGTATCACCCTCCACTTT
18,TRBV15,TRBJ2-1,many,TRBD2,CATSRGFSSGSSYNEQFF,TGTGCCACCAGCAGAGGTTTTTCTAGCGGGAGCTCCTACAATGAGCAGTTCTTC
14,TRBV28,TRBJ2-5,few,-,CASSFASTVETQYF,TGTGCCAGCAGTTTCGCCTCGACAGTAGAGACCCAGTACTTC
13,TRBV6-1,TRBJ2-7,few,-,CASSRTWSYEQYF,TGTGCCAGCAGTAGGACCTGGTCCTACGAGCAGTACTTC
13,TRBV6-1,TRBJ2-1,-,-,CASRISSYNEQFF,TGTGCCAGCAGGATAAGCTCCTACAATGAGCAGTTCTTC
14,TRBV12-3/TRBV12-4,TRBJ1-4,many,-,CASRAGRAREKLFF,TGTGCCAGCAGGGCAGGCCGGGCACGGGAAAAACTGTTTTTT
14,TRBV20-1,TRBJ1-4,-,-,CSAPTGPFYEKLFF,TGCAGTGCCCCAACAGGACCTTTCTATGAAAAACTGTTTTTT
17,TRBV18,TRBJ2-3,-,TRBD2,CASSPRPTSGVGDTQYF,TGTGCCAGCTCACCAAGACCGACTAGCGGGGTAGGAGATACGCAGTATTTT
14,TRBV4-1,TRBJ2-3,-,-,CASSQDGGLEAQYF,TGCGCCAGCAGCCAAGATGGGGGGCTGGAGGCGCAGTATTTT
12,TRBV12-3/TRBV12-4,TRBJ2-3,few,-,CASTRGADTQYF,TGTGCCAGCACCAGAGGAGCAGATACGCAGTATTTT
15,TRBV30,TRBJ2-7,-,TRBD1,CAWSVRAGGLYEQYF,TGTGCCTGGAGTGTGAGGGCAGGGGGCCTCTACGAGCAGTACTTC
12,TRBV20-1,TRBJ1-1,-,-,CSALQTTFWAFF,TGCAGTGCTTTACAGACCACCTTTTGGGCTTTCTTT
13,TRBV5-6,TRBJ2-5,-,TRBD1,CASMPGTGETQYF,TGTGCCAGCATGCCCGGGACAGGCGAGACCCAGTACTTC
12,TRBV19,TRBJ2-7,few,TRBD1,CASSTQGYEQYF,TGTGCCAGTAGCACACAGGGGTACGAGCAGTACTTC
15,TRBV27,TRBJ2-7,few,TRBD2,CASSLWTSSSYEQYF,TGTGCCAGCAGTTTATGGACTAGCTCCTCCTACGAGCAGTACTTC
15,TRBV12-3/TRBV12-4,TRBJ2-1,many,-,CASSSRSQPYNEQFF,TGTGCCAGCAGCTCCCGGAGCCAGCCCTACAATGAGCAGTTCTTC
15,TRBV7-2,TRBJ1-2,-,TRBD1,CASSLMQGGGYGYTF,TGTGCCAGCAGCTTAATGCAGGGGGGAGGCTATGGCTACACCTTC
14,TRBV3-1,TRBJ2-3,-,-,CASSQKRTGDTQYF,TGTGCCAGCAGCCAGAAGAGGACCGGCGATACGCAGTATTTT
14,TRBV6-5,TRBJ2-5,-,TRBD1,CASSSGGLGETQYF,TGTGCCAGCAGTTCAGGGGGTTTGGGGGAGACCCAGTACTTC
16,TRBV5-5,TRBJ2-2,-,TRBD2,CASSFSSGLNTGELFF,TGTGCCAGCAGCTTCTCTAGCGGATTGAACACCGGGGAGCTGTTTTTT
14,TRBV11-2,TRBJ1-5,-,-,CASSPSSILQPQHF,TGTGCCAGCAGCCCCAGTAGTATACTTCAGCCCCAGCATTTT
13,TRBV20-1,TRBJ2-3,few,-,CSALSGGTDTQYF,TGCAGTGCTCTCTCCGGAGGCACAGATACGCAGTATTTT
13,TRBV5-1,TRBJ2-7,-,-,CASSWDRYYEQYF,TGCGCCAGCAGCTGGGACCGATATTACGAGCAGTACTTC
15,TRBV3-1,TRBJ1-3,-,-,CASSQDTRGGNTIYF,TGTGCCAGCAGCCAAGACACCAGGGGTGGAAACACCATATATTTT
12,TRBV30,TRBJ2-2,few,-,CAWSSRPGELFF,TGTGCCTGGAGCAGTCGACCCGGGGAGCTGTTTTTT
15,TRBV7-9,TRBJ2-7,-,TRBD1,CASSLHVGTDHEQYF,TGTGCCAGCAGCTTGCACGTTGGGACAGACCACGAGCAGTACTTC
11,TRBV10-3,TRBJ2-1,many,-,CAISEDNEQFF,TGTGCCATCAGTGAGGACAATGAGCAGTTCTTC
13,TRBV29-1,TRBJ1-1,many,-,CSVQTGVNTEAFF,TGCAGCGTCCAGACAGGCGTGAACACTGAAGCTTTCTTT
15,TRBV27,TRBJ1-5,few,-,CASRQGAYSNQPQHF,TGTGCCAGCAGACAGGGAGCGTATAGCAATCAGCCCCAGCATTTT